This T cell receptor beta chain was observed in a study of cytomegalovirus exposure and HLA in healthy donors. TCRdb's copy holds only in-frame clones and misses some; the assay was immunoSEQ multiplex PCR. This sample carries more than 100,000 clones, approximately 87% of them seen once, and the ten largest clones take roughly 6.3%. Per the germline V gene, CDR1 is MDHEN and CDR2 is SYDVKM. The trim removed 2 bases at V and 3 bases at J, leaving 10 bases unmatched. The CDR3 contains 16 residues. This clone was counted once. The chain combines TRBV28 with TRBJ2-7; 7 positions match TRBD2. The sequenced sample consisted of PBMCs. The TCR was taken from a woman under 30 in good health and CMV-seropositive. Here the CDR3 reads CASSLAGVGRNYEQYF. The CDR3 region has the DNA TGTGCCAGCAGTTTAGCGGGGGTTGGGAGGAACTACGAGCAGTACTTC.